This T cell receptor beta chain came from a study of regulatory T cells in long-lasting Graves disease. Time point indicated: newly diagnosed GD, antithyroid drugs for less than 3 months. Making the TCR library involved RNA that had been extracted from PBMCs. Germline-derived CDR1 and CDR2 are MNHEY and SVGEGT. Between the trimmed V and J ends, which lost 7 bases and 2 bases, there was a span of 12 bases. The CDR3 covers 14 residues. This clonotype was seen repeatedly, ten times or more. Both iRepertoire HTBI primers and Arm-PCR of CDR3 regions were used to build the TCR beta libraries. TCRdb analysed the multiplex PCR reads with MiXCR anew, one entry per CDR3 protein. The data hold around 400,000 distinct CDR3 sequences, with approximately 12% observed a single time. The same sample was also used in a study of T cells in Graves' hyperthyroidism and ophthalmopathy. As reported in that work: Exclusion of a patient resulted from uncontrolled infection, other autoimmune disease, pregnancy or lactation.

The J gene is TRBJ1-5, the V gene TRBV6-2 or TRBV6-3; D unclear. The receptor comes from a woman aged 18-29 years with Graves disease. Sequencing was performed on peripheral blood mononuclear cells (PBMCs), taken at new diagnosis, from a patient treated with antithyroid drugs. The CDR3 nucleotides are TGTGCCAGCATCCTGGGCAGAGGCAATCAGCCCCAGCATTTT. Translating it yields CASILGRGNQPQHF.